This T cell receptor beta chain is from a study of human T cells and chemical hapten exposure. J was trimmed by 4 bases and V by 5 bases; bases with no gene match: 13. Germline CDR1 and CDR2: SEHNR and FQNEAQ (reference sequence). The CDR3 runs 17 residues. Unseparated into fractions, whole blood served as the source from which total RNA was extracted. Notes on the study in general: The number of TCRs over 1 in 1000 frequency stayed unchanged after DPC.

The library put unique molecular identifiers onto individual cDNA molecules. One entry per CDR3 protein, called by TCRdb with MiXCR from the reads. The repertoire holds about 120,000 distinct CDR3 sequences, with around 9% as singletons. This clonotype was recorded many times. The antigen is undetermined. The chain recombines TRBV7-9 with TRBJ1-1; 10 nucleotides agree with TRBD1. This TCR derives from a human donor in good health. Some clones in this sample may be carry-over from other donors' samples. The material sequenced was whole blood. CDR3 coding DNA: TGTGCCAGCAGCCAAAATGACAGGGGGCGTCGGTTCACTGAAGCTTTCTTT. Protein: CASSQNDRGRRFTEAFF. Complete variable domain (other parts from reference TRBV7-9 and TRBJ1-1): DTGVSQNPRHKITKRGQNVTFRCDPISEHNRLYWYRQTLGQGPEFLTYFQNEAQLEKSRLLSDRFSAERPKGSFSTLEIQRTEQGDSAMYLCASSQNDRGRRFTEAFFGQGTRLTVV.